A single sample gave rise to the 19 T cell receptor beta chains below, sequenced in a study of T-cell reconstitution after alpha-beta-depleted transplantation in children. Library preparation (for TCRbeta) was performed with unique molecular identifiers. TCRdb fed the PCR reads into MiXCR, producing one record per CDR3 protein. The top ten hold 1.1% of the sample, which has hundreds of thousands of distinct CDR3 sequences, approximately 15% seen once. Material: PBMCs from the stem cell graft donor, obtained from the stem cell graft. The receptor source for this set is a human donor who donated a stem cell graft to a child with acute myeloid leukemia.

In its sample, this clonotype was seen many times. The chain links TRBV20-1 to TRBJ1-5; weak D call: TRBD1 (5 bases). Trimming cost V 0 bases and J 2 bases, with 11 bases left between them. The CDR3 is made up of 15 amino acids. The germline gives CDR1 DFQATT, CDR2 SNEGSKA (reference sequence). CDR3 amino acids: CSAREQGTGNQPQHF. Written as DNA, the CDR3 is TGCAGTGCTAGAGAGCAGGGAACGGGCAATCAGCCCCAGCATTTT.

The chain combines TRBV11-2 with TRBJ2-1; perhaps D is TRBD1 or TRBD2 (6 bases each). Trimming left V 1 base short and J 10 bases short, with 17 bases between. CDR3 length: 15 amino acids. CDR1 is SGHAT, CDR2 FQNNGV, per germline. CDR3 sequence reads: CASSLASGAAKEQFF. For the CDR3, the DNA is TGTGCCAGCAGCTTAGCCTCGGGGGCTGCGAAGGAGCAGTTCTTC.

This clonotype was counted only a few times. The V call is TRBV7-6, the J call TRBJ2-7, with D possibly called TRBD1 or TRBD2 (5 bases each). Trimming left V 3 bases short and J 4 bases short, with 13 bases between. CDR1 is SGHVS and CDR2 is FNYEAQ in the germline V gene. The CDR3 runs 14 residues. This chain's CDR3 is CASSFGTNHYEQYF. The CDR3 DNA reads TGTGCCAGCAGCTTCGGGACGAACCATTACGAGCAGTACTTC.

This sequence joins TRBV25-1 and TRBJ2-1; D is undetermined. The CDR3 has 14 residues. Germline assignment: CDR1 MGHDK and CDR2 SYGVNS. Between the trimmed V and J ends, which lost 0 bases and 0 bases, there was a span of 3 bases. The CDR3, as DNA: TGTGCCAGCAGTGAATATTTCTCCTACAATGAGCAGTTCTTC. This encodes CASSEYFSYNEQFF.

This clonotype was seen many times. The chain is built from TRBV29-1 and TRBJ2-7; weak D call: TRBD1 (7 bases). Trimming removed 6 bases from V and 0 bases from J, with 15 bases in between. CDR3 length: 14 amino acids. Germline V gene lookup returns CDR1 SQVTM and CDR2 ANQGSEA. CDR3 protein: CSVGGGLSSYEQYF. The CDR3 DNA is TGCAGCGTCGGAGGGGGCCTGAGCTCCTACGAGCAGTACTTC.

At least ten counts were recorded for this clonotype. This chain links TRBV20-1 with TRBJ1-5; D ambiguous. The CDR3 covers 13 residues. The germline V gene has CDR1 DFQATT and CDR2 SNEGSKA (reference sequence). Trimming pared 1 base from V and 4 bases from J, leaving 8 bases between. CDR3 bases: TGCAGTGCTAGAGCTGCCCCAAATCAGCCCCAGCATTTT. It codes for CSARAAPNQPQHF.

In its sample, this clonotype was seen a few times. The DNA of the CDR3 is TGTGCCAGCAGCGTAGTAGATAGCGGGGGGCCCCCCAGCTCCTACGAGCAGTACTTC. This translates into CASSVVDSGGPPSSYEQYF. The rearrangement joins TRBV9 to TRBJ2-7, with 10 positions matching TRBD2. J gave up 0 bases and V 0 bases, and 12 bases lay outside the gene matches. The CDR3 covers 19 residues. Germline assignment: CDR1 SGDLS and CDR2 YYNGEE.

This clonotype occurred a few times. The chain recombines TRBV7-6 with TRBJ2-1, with 7 bases identical to TRBD2. The V and J ends lost 2 bases and 0 bases, in that order; junction bases with no gene match: 7. This CDR3 has 17 residues. Germline values: CDR1 SGHVS, CDR2 FNYEAQ. CDR3 DNA sequence: TGTGCCAGCAGCTTACTCCTGGGGGGGAGCTCCTACAATGAGCAGTTCTTC. Protein: CASSLLLGGSSYNEQFF.

The sample holds one count of this clonotype. The chain uses TRBV7-9 and TRBJ2-1; the D is unclear. This CDR3 region has 14 residues. In germline, CDR1 is SEHNR, CDR2 FQNEAQ (reference sequence). Trimming removed 4 bases from V and 8 bases from J, with 15 bases in between. The DNA for the CDR3 is TGTGCCAGCAGCTATGACGAGGCCGCCGATGAGCAGTTCTTC. This translates into CASSYDEAADEQFF.

This clonotype was detected ten times or more. The rearrangement links TRBV20-1 to TRBJ1-5; weak D call: TRBD1 (5 bases). V lost 4 bases to trimming and J lost 0 bases, with 28 bases between them. Germline assignment: CDR1 DFQATT and CDR2 SNEGSKA (reference sequence). This CDR3 is built from 20 residues. In nucleotides, the CDR3 is TGCAGTGCTACCCTCCCCCCAAGGGGTGGGGTGGCCTATAGCAATCAGCCCCAGCATTTT. This sequence encodes CSATLPPRGGVAYSNQPQHF.

The sample holds many counts of this clonotype. The genes are TRBV6-5 and TRBJ2-3; 10 nucleotides line up with TRBD2. Germline loops: CDR1 MNHEY, CDR2 SVGAGI. The CDR3 loop spans 15 amino acids. Germline trimming cut 8 bases from V and 5 bases from J; bases unmatched to any gene: 10. The CDR3 nucleotides read TGTGCCAGCCAAAGACTAGCGGGTGGTATAGATACGCAGTATTTT. Its translation is CASQRLAGGIDTQYF.

This clonotype was observed at least ten times. This CDR3 reads CASRPGGEGYGYTF. In DNA, the CDR3 is TGTGCCAGCAGGCCTGGCGGGGAGGGCTATGGCTACACCTTC. The V gene is TRBV6-1, the J gene TRBJ1-2; no clear D. The CDR3 runs to 14 residues. Germline CDR1 MNHNS, CDR2 SASEGT. The ends were cut back, 6 bases at V and 4 bases at J, with 15 bases in the middle.

This clonotype was recorded at least ten times. The chain uses TRBV20-1 and TRBJ2-7, with 9 bases aligning to TRBD1. Per the germline V gene, CDR1 is DFQATT and CDR2 is SNEGSKA (reference sequence). This CDR3 has 13 amino acids. Trimming took 2 bases from V and 5 from J; bases not matched to a gene: 4. The CDR3: CSARPDRGDEQYF. For the CDR3, the DNA is TGCAGTGCTAGACCCGACAGGGGGGACGAGCAGTACTTC.

The sample holds many counts of this clonotype. The chain recombines TRBV13 with TRBJ2-7, with 8 bases matching TRBD1. V was clipped by 3 bases and J by 6 bases; unmatched bases: 4. The CDR3 spans 13 residues. Looked up from germline, CDR1 is PRHDT and CDR2 is FYEKMQ (reference sequence). This CDR3 is CASSLARGREQYV. The CDR3 DNA sequence: TGTGCCAGCAGCTTGGCCAGGGGGCGCGAGCAGTACGTC.

In this sample, this clonotype turned up a few times. The chain combines TRBV11-2 with TRBJ1-4; D unclear. This CDR3 region has 16 residues. V was clipped by 0 bases and J by 8 bases, with 16 bases between them. Germline V gives CDR1 SGHAT, CDR2 FQNNGV. CDR3 region: CASSLDQARTWEKLFF. CDR3 sequence (DNA): TGTGCCAGCAGCTTAGATCAGGCGCGGACTTGGGAAAAACTGTTTTTT.

The rearrangement links TRBV5-1 to TRBJ2-3; 7 positions agree with TRBD1. V trimming: 4 bases; J trimming: 2 bases; junction bases outside the gene matches: 10. This CDR3 region has 16 residues. Germline CDR1 reads SGHRS; CDR2 reads YFSETQ. The CDR3 spells CASSPGTDGFTDTQYF. The CDR3 bases are TGCGCCAGCAGCCCAGGGACAGACGGTTTCACAGATACGCAGTATTTT.

Concerning this clonotype itself: A much larger clone sits a single nucleotide away, making a read error possible. This chain joins TRBV20-1 and TRBJ2-7; 9 positions match TRBD1. Germline V CDR1 and CDR2: DFQATT, SNEGSKA (reference sequence). The CDR3 contains 18 residues. CDR3 nucleotide sequence: TGCTGTGCTAGAAGGAGTGGGATGACAGGGGGAATTCCGTACGAGCAGTACTTC. Translated: CCARRSGMTGGIPYEQYF.

This clonotype has at least ten counts. The chain combines TRBV20-1 with TRBJ2-3; possible D gene TRBD2, 6 bases. Germline loops: CDR1 DFQATT, CDR2 SNEGSKA (reference sequence). Between the trimmed V and J ends, which lost 3 bases and 6 bases, there was a span of 19 bases. CDR3 length: 15 residues. The CDR3 protein is CSASLWDSTPDTQYF. CDR3 in DNA: TGCAGTGCTAGTCTATGGGACTCCACCCCCGATACGCAGTATTTT.

The V gene is TRBV7-2, the J gene TRBJ2-3; tentatively, D is TRBD1 (5 bases). V was shortened by 7 bases and J by 1 base, with 18 bases between the two germline ends. This CDR3 is built from 16 residues. Germline assignment: CDR1 SGHTA and CDR2 FQGNSA. CDR3 in amino acids: CASIQKGASGTDTQYF. The CDR3 nucleotides read TGTGCCAGCATTCAAAAAGGGGCGAGCGGCACAGATACGCAGTATTTT. The full variable domain, in which reference TRBV7-2 and TRBJ2-3 provide the parts outside the CDR3, is GAGVSQSPSNKVTEKGKDVELRCDPISGHTALYWYRQSLGQGLEFLIYFQGNSAPDKSGLPSDRFSAERTGGSVSTLTIQRTQQEDSAVYLCASIQKGASGTDTQYFGPGTRLTVL.